The clone carrying this T cell receptor beta chain has a handful of counts. What it recognizes is unknown. The data derive from a study of CD8 T cells in ankylosing spondylitis. General observations from the study: Among TCR beta sequences, a motif of several highly homologous variants appeared characteristic of ankylosing spondylitis blood.

The authors made TCR beta libraries by quantitative 5'-RACE with molecular barcodes. TCRdb independently ran MiXCR on the 5' RACE reads; one entry per CDR3 protein. The table shows 200,000 to 250,000 distinct CDR3 sequences, with around 17% occurring only once. Sequenced sample: blood, either unsorted or a sorted T cell fraction (not recorded which). The clonotype comes from a male donor with ankylosing spondylitis.

The CDR3 sequence is CASSAGYRDGSSYNEQFF. The CDR3 coding sequence is TGTGCCAGCAGTGCTGGGTACCGGGACGGAAGCTCCTACAATGAGCAGTTCTTC. This rearrangement joins TRBV6-2 or TRBV6-3 to TRBJ2-1; D may match TRBD1 or TRBD2 (5 bases each). This CDR3 region has 18 residues. Between the trimmed V and J ends, which lost 5 bases and 0 bases, there was a span of 20 bases. The germline gives CDR1 MNHEY, CDR2 SVGEGT.